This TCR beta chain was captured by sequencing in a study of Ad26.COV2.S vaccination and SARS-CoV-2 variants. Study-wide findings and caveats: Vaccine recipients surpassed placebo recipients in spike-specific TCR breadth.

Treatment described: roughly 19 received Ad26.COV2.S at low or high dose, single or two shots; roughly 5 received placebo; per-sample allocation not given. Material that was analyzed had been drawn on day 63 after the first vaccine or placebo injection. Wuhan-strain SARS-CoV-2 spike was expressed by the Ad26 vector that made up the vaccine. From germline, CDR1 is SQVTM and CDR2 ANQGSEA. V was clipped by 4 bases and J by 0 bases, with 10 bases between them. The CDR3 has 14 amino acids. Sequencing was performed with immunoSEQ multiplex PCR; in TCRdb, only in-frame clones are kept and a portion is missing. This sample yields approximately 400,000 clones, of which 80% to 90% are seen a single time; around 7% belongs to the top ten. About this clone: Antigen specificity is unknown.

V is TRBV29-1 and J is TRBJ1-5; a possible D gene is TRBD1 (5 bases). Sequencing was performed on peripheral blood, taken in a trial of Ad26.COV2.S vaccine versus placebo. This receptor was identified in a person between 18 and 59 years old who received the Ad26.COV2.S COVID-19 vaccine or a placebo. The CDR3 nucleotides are TGCAGCGTTGTCGAGGGGAATAGCAATCAGCCCCAGCATTTT. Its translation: CSVVEGNSNQPQHF.